Listed below are T cell receptor beta chains from one sample, sequenced in a study of patients and donors after allogeneic stem cell transplantation. Using its own MiXCR run on the RT-PCR reads, TCRdb lists one record per CDR3 protein. Counted here are about a million distinct CDR3 sequences, approximately 18% occurring once; the ten biggest clones make up around 6%. Input material: blood, either unsorted or a sorted T cell fraction (not recorded which). These receptors were collected from a human donor who was either an allogeneic HSCT recipient or a stem cell or donor lymphocyte infusion donor (not recorded which). It is not recorded whose cells these are; they may come from a transplant donor. The CDR3 runs from the conserved cysteine through the conserved F or W. The D gene is left open where the match is weak. Not all rows give a size; the values are once, few, many and, for expanded clones, a class.

D gene,J gene,clone size,V gene,CDR3 DNA,CDR3 protein
TRBD2,TRBJ2-1,.,TRBV4-1,TGCGCCAGCAGCCAAGAACGGGGCGGGAGTGGTTTCTTC,CASSQERGGSGFF
TRBD1,TRBJ2-7,many,TRBV12-3/TRBV12-4,TGTGCCAGCAGCTCCGGGACAGCCGAGTACGAGCAGTACTTC,CASSSGTAEYEQYF
TRBD1,TRBJ2-7,.,TRBV12-3/TRBV12-4,TGTGCCAGCAGTTCTACGGACAGGACCAACGAGCAGTACTTC,CASSSTDRTNEQYF
TRBD1,TRBJ1-1,.,TRBV15,TGTGCCACCAGCAGAGGGACGACAGGGGGCATCGACACTGAAGCTTTCTTT,CATSRGTTGGIDTEAFF
.,TRBJ1-3,.,TRBV7-6,TGTGCCAGCAGCTTAGGGCAGGCCCAAGCGTTTTTCTCTGGAAACACCATATATTTT,CASSLGQAQAFFSGNTIYF
.,TRBJ2-1,few,TRBV7-9,TGTGCCAGCAGCTTCCGGGGGAGTGGGTCCTACAATGAGCAGTTCTTC,CASSFRGSGSYNEQFF
.,TRBJ1-3,many,TRBV29-1,TGCAGCGTTGGGGGCTCTGGAAACACCATATATTTT,CSVGGSGNTIYF
TRBD2,TRBJ2-3,few,TRBV7-9,TGTGCCAGCAGCTCTCAAGAACTAGCGGAGGAGGATACGCAGTATTTT,CASSSQELAEEDTQYF
TRBD2,TRBJ2-1,.,TRBV7-9,TGTGCCAGCAGATCTAGCGGGGGGCCCTCCTACAATGAGCAGTTCTTC,CASRSSGGPSYNEQFF
.,TRBJ2-1,.,TRBV19,TGTGCCAGTAGTCTTCAGGGTATTGGTGTGGACAATGAGCAGTTCTTC,CASSLQGIGVDNEQFF
TRBD1,TRBJ2-2,.,TRBV6-5,TGTGCCAGCAGTTACTCGGGACAGGGAAACACCGGGGAGCTGTTTTTT,CASSYSGQGNTGELFF
TRBD2,TRBJ2-2,.,TRBV7-6,TGTGCCAGCAGCTCCCAACGGACTAGCGGGGGTGTCGGGGAGCTGTTTTTT,CASSSQRTSGGVGELFF
.,TRBJ2-1,.,TRBV15,TGTGCCACCAGCAGAGAACGGGAGACCTACAATGAGCAGTTCTTC,CATSRERETYNEQFF
.,TRBJ2-1,.,TRBV7-3,TGTGCCAGCAGCTCCACCCTTAGCGTTCCCTACAATGAGCAGTTCTTC,CASSSTLSVPYNEQFF
.,TRBJ2-7,.,TRBV30,TGTGCCTGTGCCGCAGGGCTCGAGCAGTACTTC,CACAAGLEQYF
.,TRBJ1-2,.,TRBV5-5,TGTGCCAGCAGCTTAATGCCCACAGGAAAATACACCTTC,CASSLMPTGKYTF
.,TRBJ2-1,many,TRBV7-3,TGTGCCAGCAGCTTAGGTCCGATTACTGAGCAGTTCTTC,CASSLGPITEQFF
.,TRBJ1-1,.,TRBV7-9,TGTGCCAGCAGCTTAGGGGGCGTTAAGGCCACTGAAGCTTTCTTT,CASSLGGVKATEAFF
TRBD2,TRBJ2-7,few,TRBV11-3,TGTGCCAGCCGGGGACTAGCGGGAGGTCTAGCCTACGAGCAGTACTTC,CASRGLAGGLAYEQYF
.,TRBJ2-7,few,TRBV30,TGTGCCTGCAGGAACTCCTACGAGCAGTACTTC,CACRNSYEQYF
.,TRBJ2-5,few,TRBV25-1,TGTGCCAGCAGTGAATTGTCCCAAGAAGAGACCCAGTACTTC,CASSELSQEETQYF
TRBD1,TRBJ1-5,.,TRBV4-2,TGTGCCAGCAGCCAAGAACAGTGGACAGGGGAATATCAGCCCCAGCATTTT,CASSQEQWTGEYQPQHF